This passage covers 30 T cell receptor beta chains from one sample sequenced in a study of T cell repertoires in cytomegalovirus infection. TCRdb called the reads again in MiXCR, with one record for every CDR3 protein. The table shows 150,000 to 190,000 distinct CDR3 sequences, with about 25% occurring only once. Sequenced sample: PBMCs. Receptors originate from a human donor in good health (CMV status not recorded). Some clones in this sample may be carry-over from other donors' samples.

With respect to this clonotype: This may come from a read error, since a much larger clone is one base off. The genes are TRBV7-9 and TRBJ2-1; D gene unclear. The CDR3 is made up of 11 amino acids. From germline, CDR1 is SEHNR and CDR2 FQNEAQ (reference sequence). V lost 11 bases to trimming and J lost 6 bases, with 11 bases between them. CDR3 in amino acids: CACGRINEQFF. In DNA, the CDR3 is TGTGCCTGCGGCCGAATCAATGAGCAGTTCTTC. Combining the CDR3 with reference TRBV7-9 and TRBJ2-1 gives the whole variable domain DTGVSQNPRHKITKRGQNVTFRCDPISEHNRLYWYRQTLGQGPEFLTYFQNEAQLEKSRLLSDRFSAERPKGSFSTLEIQRTEQGDSAMYLCACGRINEQFFGPGTRLTVL.

V usage is TRBV20-1 and J usage is TRBJ1-1; 10 bases agree with TRBD1. The CDR3 runs 16 residues. Germline loops: CDR1 DFQATT, CDR2 SNEGSKA (reference sequence). V lost 3 bases and J lost 0; bases outside the gene matches: 7. The CDR3 coding sequence is TGCAGTGCTAGGAGACAGGGGGCTTACTTGAACACTGAAGCTTTCTTT. Protein: CSARRQGAYLNTEAFF.

This clonotype has more than one count but fewer than ten. The gene calls are TRBV7-8 and TRBJ2-7; 7 positions match TRBD1. Germline V gene data show CDR1 as SGHVS and CDR2 as FQNEAQ. This CDR3 region has 15 residues. Losses at the gene ends were 5 bases for V and 6 bases for J; bases not matched to a gene: 13. The DNA of the CDR3 is TGTGCCAGCAGCCTCCGCACTGACAGGGCGGGCGAGCAGTACTTC. Its protein is CASSLRTDRAGEQYF.

This clonotype has a handful of counts. The V and J genes are TRBV23-1 and TRBJ1-1; 7 bases line up with TRBD1. TRBV23-1 is noted as an ORF with a role that remains uncertain. The CDR3 consists of 15 residues. Germline trimming cut 3 bases from V and 6 bases from J; bases unmatched to any gene: 10. CDR3 region: CASSQPGQKVPEAFF. Written as DNA, the CDR3 is TGCGCCAGCAGTCAGCCGGGACAGAAGGTACCTGAAGCTTTCTTT.

A few counts support this clonotype. The chain combines TRBV20-1 with TRBJ2-5; TRBD2 matches at 8 bases. This CDR3 spans 15 amino acids. Germline V gives CDR1 DFQATT, CDR2 SNEGSKA (reference sequence). V dropped 6 bases and J dropped 1; count of bases not matched to a gene: 10. In DNA, the CDR3 is TGCAGTGCCCCTCCGACCGGGAGGGCCCAAGAGACCCAGTACTTC. As protein: CSAPPTGRAQETQYF.

This chain connects TRBV28 to TRBJ2-6; 10 bases agree with TRBD1. V lost 10 bases to trimming and J lost 4 bases; unmatched junction nucleotides: 7. CDR1 and CDR2 from the germline V gene are MDHEN and SYDVKM. The CDR3 contains 15 residues. The CDR3 DNA sequence: TGTGCCACCGAGACAGGGGGCTCGGGGGCCAACGTCCTGACTTTC. The encoded protein is CATETGGSGANVLTF.

This clonotype was recorded a few times. The chain links TRBV19 to TRBJ1-5, with D uncertain. This CDR3 spans 16 amino acids. Germline V CDR1 and CDR2: LNHDA, SQIVND (reference sequence). The CDR3 DNA follows: TGTGCTACTCGTAGGGCCGTCGATTCTAGCAATCAGCCCCAGCATTTT. Protein sequence: CATRRAVDSSNQPQHF.

This clonotype was recorded a few times. This chain connects TRBV20-1 to TRBJ2-7, with 11 nucleotides matching TRBD2. This CDR3 has 13 amino acids. V lost 5 bases to trimming and J lost 3 bases; unmatched junction nucleotides: 3. Germline V gene lookup returns CDR1 DFQATT and CDR2 SNEGSKA (reference sequence). The CDR3 DNA reads as TGCAGTGCTCGACTAGCGGGAATCTACGAGCAGTACTTC. Amino acid sequence: CSARLAGIYEQYF.

In this sample, this clonotype turned up a few times. The J gene is TRBJ2-7, the V gene TRBV7-9, with D perhaps matching TRBD1 (5 bases). This CDR3 is built from 15 residues. Germline V gives CDR1 SEHNR, CDR2 FQNEAQ (reference sequence). V was pared by 5 bases and J by 2 bases, with 16 bases between. The CDR3 DNA is TGTGCCAGCAGCCCTTGGGGCCGGGCGGCCTACGAGCAGTACTTC. Translated, it gives CASSPWGRAAYEQYF. The full variable domain, completed using reference TRBV7-9 and TRBJ2-7, is DTGVSQNPRHKITKRGQNVTFRCDPISEHNRLYWYRQTLGQGPEFLTYFQNEAQLEKSRLLSDRFSAERPKGSFSTLEIQRTEQGDSAMYLCASSPWGRAAYEQYFGPGTRLTVT.

The chain links TRBV28 to TRBJ2-7, with D possibly TRBD2 on 6 matching bases. This CDR3 is 14 amino acids long. Germline CDR1 reads MDHEN; CDR2 reads SYDVKM. The V gene lost 4 bases and the J gene lost 1 base, with 11 bases spanning the gap. The CDR3 coding sequence is TGTGCCAGCAGTTCCGGAGGGCCTTCCTACGAGCAGTACTTC. Its protein product is CASSSGGPSYEQYF.

This clonotype occurred many times. The chain joins TRBV7-2 to TRBJ2-2; 11 bases line up with TRBD1. The CDR3 is made up of 15 amino acids. V was clipped by 5 bases and J by 6 bases; unmatched bases: 5. The V gene's germline CDR1 is SGHTA and CDR2 FQGNSA. The CDR3 reads CASSPRTGGPGELFF. DNA for the CDR3: TGTGCCAGCAGCCCGCGGACAGGGGGCCCCGGGGAGCTGTTTTTT. Combining the CDR3 with reference TRBV7-2 and TRBJ2-2 gives the whole variable domain GAGVSQSPSNKVTEKGKDVELRCDPISGHTALYWYRQSLGQGLEFLIYFQGNSAPDKSGLPSDRFSAERTGGSVSTLTIQRTQQEDSAVYLCASSPRTGGPGELFFGEGSRLTVL.

The chain is built from TRBV28 and TRBJ2-6; D is unclear. Per germline, CDR1 MDHEN and CDR2 SYDVKM. The CDR3 extends over 16 amino acids. V lost 6 bases, J lost 0 bases, and 12 bases lay in between. The CDR3 sequence is CASSPWPSSGANVLTF. The CDR3 coding sequence is TGTGCCAGCAGCCCCTGGCCATCCTCTGGGGCCAACGTCCTGACTTTC. Together with reference TRBV28 and TRBJ2-6, the CDR3 gives the full variable domain: DVKVTQSSRYLVKRTGEKVFLECVQDMDHENMFWYRQDPGLGLRLIYFSYDVKMKEKGDIPEGYSVSREKKERFSLILESASTNQTSMYLCASSPWPSSGANVLTFGAGSRLTVL.

This clonotype appeared once. V and J are TRBV20-1 and TRBJ2-3; D is unclear. The CDR3 is made up of 11 amino acids. Per the germline V gene, CDR1 is DFQATT and CDR2 is SNEGSKA (reference sequence). Trimming removed 3 bases at V and 2 bases at J, with 3 bases between. As DNA, the CDR3 is TGCAGTGCTAGTCTCACAGATACGCAGTATTTT. This codes for CSASLTDTQYF.

This clonotype was picked up many times. The chain has TRBV4-3 and TRBJ1-2; the D is unclear. V gave up 3 bases and J gave up 3 bases, with 20 bases separating them. The CDR3 has 17 amino acids. The germline gives CDR1 LGHNA, CDR2 YSLEER. Here the CDR3 reads CASSQPAGEGGDYGYTF. As DNA, the CDR3 is TGCGCCAGCAGCCAGCCGGCTGGTGAGGGAGGTGACTATGGCTACACCTTC.

The CDR3 protein is CASSQSSQLYGYTF. CDR3 in DNA: TGTGCCAGCAGCCAAAGTTCGCAGCTCTATGGCTACACCTTC. The rearrangement links TRBV14 to TRBJ1-2; D unclear. This CDR3 spans 14 amino acids. V lost 2 bases, J lost 4 bases, and 11 bases lay in between. CDR1 and CDR2 from the germline V gene are SGHDN and FVKESK.

V is TRBV13 and J is TRBJ2-7; the match to TRBD2 covers 11 bases. This CDR3 is 15 amino acids long. The germline CDR1 and CDR2 sequences are PRHDT and FYEKMQ (reference sequence). Losses at the gene ends were 4 bases for V and 7 bases for J; bases not matched to a gene: 9. CDR3 amino acids: CASSSILAGDGEQYF. CDR3 bases: TGTGCCAGCAGCTCGATACTAGCGGGAGATGGGGAGCAGTACTTC.

This clonotype was counted a few times. The chain uses TRBV6-2 or TRBV6-3 and TRBJ2-1, with 9 bases that match TRBD2. Trimming removed 6 bases from V and 6 bases from J; junction bases left unmatched: 9. Germline V gene sequence: CDR1 MNHEY, CDR2 SVGEGT. The CDR3 covers 15 residues. Here the CDR3 reads CASRTLAGVGNEQFF. CDR3 coding DNA: TGTGCCAGCAGGACCTTAGCGGGAGTAGGCAATGAGCAGTTCTTC.

The chain carries TRBV9 and TRBJ2-6; 11 bases match TRBD1. J was trimmed by 2 bases and V by 0 bases; bases with no gene match: 7. In germline, CDR1 is SGDLS, CDR2 YYNGEE. This CDR3 region has 19 residues. CDR3 sequence reads: CASSVVGGQGAAGANVLTF. The CDR3 nucleotides read TGTGCCAGCAGCGTAGTGGGAGGACAGGGGGCTGCTGGGGCCAACGTCCTGACTTTC. Drawing the rest from reference TRBV9 and TRBJ2-6, the complete variable domain is DSGVTQTPKHLITATGQRVTLRCSPRSGDLSVYWYQQSLDQGLQFLIQYYNGEERAKGNILERFSAQQFPDLHSELNLSSLELGDSALYFCASSVVGGQGAAGANVLTFGAGSRLTVL.

In this sample, this clonotype turned up many times. This sequence joins TRBV7-2 and TRBJ1-2, with 7 nucleotides matching TRBD1. The CDR3 runs 13 residues. V trimming: 5 bases; J trimming: 6 bases; junction bases outside the gene matches: 6. Germline CDR1 reads SGHTA; CDR2 reads FQGNSA. For the CDR3, the DNA is TGTGCCAGCAGCGAGAGACAGGGTCATGGCTACACCTTC. Its protein product is CASSERQGHGYTF.

This chain connects TRBV19 to TRBJ2-1; weak D call: TRBD1 (6 bases). Trimming cost V 8 bases and J 7 bases, with 24 bases left between them. There are 16 residues in the CDR3. Germline CDR1 and CDR2: LNHDA and SQIVND (reference sequence). The CDR3, as DNA: TGTGCCAGTGCCTCCCGGACAGCCTTTAAACCTAATGAGCAGTTCTTC. This encodes CASASRTAFKPNEQFF.

This clonotype has ten or more counts. The CDR3 DNA sequence: TGTGCCAGCAGTCCTCTCCTAGCGGGAGTCGTTGAGACGCAGTATTTT. Protein product: CASSPLLAGVVETQYF. The chain is built from TRBV28 and TRBJ2-3; TRBD2 matches 10 bases. The CDR3 has 16 amino acids. V lost 5 bases, J lost 9 bases, and 14 bases stayed unmatched. The germline V gene encodes CDR1 MDHEN and CDR2 SYDVKM.

CDR3 residues: CASSLEGRTEKLFF. In DNA form, the CDR3 reads TGTGCCAGCAGCTTAGAGGGACGGACCGAAAAACTGTTTTTT. The gene calls are TRBV7-8 and TRBJ1-4; D is perhaps TRBD1 (5 bases). Looked up from germline, CDR1 is SGHVS and CDR2 is FQNEAQ. This CDR3 has 14 amino acids. V shed 1 base and J shed 8 bases, with 11 bases lying between them.

This clonotype was recorded at least ten times. The chain links TRBV7-8 to TRBJ2-3; TRBD2 aligns across 10 bases. The CDR3 is 17 amino acids. The germline CDR1 and CDR2 sequences are SGHVS and FQNEAQ. The V and J ends lost 5 bases and 2 bases, in that order; junction bases with no gene match: 10. CDR3 bases: TGTGCCAGCAGCCCCCTTATACTAGCGGGGTCCACAGATACGCAGTATTTT. This sequence encodes CASSPLILAGSTDTQYF.

About this clonotype itself: A much larger clone is a single base away; this may be a read error. The chain employs TRBV7-2 and TRBJ2-5; D not resolved. Per the germline V gene, CDR1 is SGHTA and CDR2 is FQGNSA. The CDR3 length is 11 residues. Trimming left V 6 bases short and J 3 bases short, with 5 bases between. The CDR3 sequence is CASRLEETQYF. In DNA form, the CDR3 reads TGTGCCAGCAGGCTGGAAGAGACCCAGTACTTC.

V gene TRBV24-1 combines with J gene TRBJ1-5; 7 bases map to TRBD1. CDR1 KGHDR and CDR2 SFDVKD come from the germline V gene. With 3 bases clipped from V and 0 bases from J, the junction kept 1 base outside the gene matches. CDR3 length equals 15 residues. Here the CDR3 reads CATSDGTDSNQPQHF. CDR3 nucleotide sequence: TGTGCCACCAGTGATGGGACAGATAGCAATCAGCCCCAGCATTTT.

This chain uses TRBV11-1 with TRBJ1-1; the D is unclear. V dropped 4 bases and J dropped 1 base, with 10 bases sitting between them. The CDR3 runs 14 residues. Germline loops: CDR1 SGHAT, CDR2 FQDESV (reference sequence). CDR3 bases: TGTGCCAGCAGCTCCGGAGTATCGAACACTGAAGCTTTCTTT. Translated: CASSSGVSNTEAFF.

This clonotype was observed a handful of times. The CDR3: CASSSRTGGSNQPQHF. The DNA of the CDR3 is TGCGCCAGCAGCTCCAGGACAGGGGGAAGCAATCAGCCCCAGCATTTT. The chain uses TRBV4-1 and TRBJ1-5; 10 nucleotides align to TRBD1. CDR1 and CDR2 (germline): MGHRA, YSYEKL. V lost 5 bases to trimming and J lost 1 base; unmatched junction nucleotides: 5. The CDR3 spans 16 residues.

V usage is TRBV28 and J usage is TRBJ2-1, with 7 nucleotides matching TRBD1. The germline V gene encodes CDR1 MDHEN and CDR2 SYDVKM. Trimming removed 4 bases from V and 6 bases from J; junction bases left unmatched: 3. This CDR3 contains 13 residues. CDR3 bases: TGTGCCAGCAGTTATGACAGGGTCAATGAGCAGTTCTTC. Translated: CASSYDRVNEQFF.

The chain uses TRBV11-2 and TRBJ1-4; weak D call: TRBD1 (6 bases). CDR1 is SGHAT, CDR2 FQNNGV, per germline. The CDR3 has 16 residues. Trimming left V 6 bases short and J 11 bases short, with 25 bases between. The CDR3 is CASRFRGGGLLGKLFF. The CDR3 DNA reads TGTGCCAGCAGATTCAGAGGCGGGGGCCTGCTGGGGAAACTGTTTTTT.

V gene TRBV7-6 combines with J gene TRBJ2-3; perhaps TRBD2 as D (7 bases). CDR3 length: 14 residues. Germline V gene lookup returns CDR1 SGHVS and CDR2 FNYEAQ. V dropped 0 bases and J dropped 5 bases, with 9 bases sitting between them. The CDR3 here is CASSLAGGVDTQYF. The CDR3 nucleotides are TGTGCCAGCAGCTTAGCAGGGGGGGTAGATACGCAGTATTTT.